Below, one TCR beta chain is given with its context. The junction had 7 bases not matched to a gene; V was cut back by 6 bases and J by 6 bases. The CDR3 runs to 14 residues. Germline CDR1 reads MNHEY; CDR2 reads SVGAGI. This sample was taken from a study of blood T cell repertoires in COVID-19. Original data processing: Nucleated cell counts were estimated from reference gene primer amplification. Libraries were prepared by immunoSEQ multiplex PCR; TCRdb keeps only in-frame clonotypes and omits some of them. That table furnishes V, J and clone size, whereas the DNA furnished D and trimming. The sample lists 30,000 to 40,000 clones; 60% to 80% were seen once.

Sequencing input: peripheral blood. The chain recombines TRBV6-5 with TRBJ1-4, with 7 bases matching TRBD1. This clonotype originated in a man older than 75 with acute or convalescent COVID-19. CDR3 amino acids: CASRSTGAYEKLFF. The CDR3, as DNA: TGTGCCAGCAGATCAACAGGGGCTTATGAAAAACTGTTTTTT.